The entry below gives a single TCR beta chain sequence along with its context. The antigen remains undetermined. This specimen belongs to a study of T cell responses to AZD1222 COVID-19 vaccine. Overall study results and limits: Per reports, nearly half of all spike-specific TCRs target regions that are unmutated in variants. Baseline testing showed seropositivity in only 6 or 7 AZD1222 recipients. The donors showed a predominance of white British ancestry and of females, with possible underestimation of clonal diversity.

The V gene end was trimmed by 8 bases and the J gene end by 9 bases; junction bases not matched to a gene: 11. Germline CDR1 is SNHLY and CDR2 is FYNNEI. The CDR3 totals 14 residues. TCRdb's table, derived via immunoSEQ multiplex PCR, lists solely in-frame clones and lacks some. Of roughly 150,000 clones in the sample, over 90% were seen once. The source of this sequence is an adult who received the AZD1222 COVID-19 vaccine. J is TRBJ2-1 and V is TRBV2, with 9 bases identical to TRBD1. The source was peripheral blood, collected 28 days after the second AZD1222 dose. The chain's CDR3 is CASHPQGAIGEQFF. CDR3 sequence (DNA): TGTGCCAGCCATCCACAGGGGGCAATAGGTGAGCAGTTCTTC.